Listed below are T cell receptor beta chains from one sample, sequenced in a study of shared clonotypes between healthy human individuals. Sequenced by immunoSEQ multiplex PCR; TCRdb stores in-frame clones only, minus some. The data hold over a million clones, with more than 95% observed a single time. The sample taken for sequencing was naive CD4+ T cells sorted from blood. These receptors were taken from a man aged 25 to 40 in good health. The CDR3 runs from the conserved cysteine through the conserved F or W. The D gene is left open where the match is weak. Size is stated for part of the rows, as once, few or many counts, or as a class when the clone is expanded.

clone size	D gene	V gene	J gene	CDR3 protein	CDR3 DNA
once	TRBD2	TRBV18	TRBJ2-7	CASSPGLAAYEQYF	TGTGCCAGCTCACCGGGACTAGCGGCCTACGAGCAGTACTTC
-	-	TRBV10-2	TRBJ2-7	CASMWQGLFSYEQYF	TGCGCCAGCATGTGGCAGGGGCTCTTCTCCTACGAGCAGTACTTC
-	-	TRBV7-8	TRBJ2-1	CASSPRESSYNEQFF	TGTGCCAGCAGCCCCAGGGAGAGCTCCTACAATGAGCAGTTCTTC
-	TRBD2	TRBV5-1	TRBJ2-7	CASSRGLAGGLVHEQYF	TGCGCCAGCAGCCGGGGACTAGCGGGAGGGCTGGTCCACGAGCAGTACTTC
-	-	TRBV10-3	TRBJ2-7	CAISVMGEQYF	TGTGCCATCAGTGTTATGGGCGAGCAGTACTTC
-	-	TRBV10-3	TRBJ2-1	CAISPITPLKGRDNEQFF	TGTGCCATCAGCCCCATTACCCCCTTGAAAGGACGGGACAATGAGCAGTTCTTC
-	-	TRBV4-3	TRBJ2-7	CASSPQPGPYEQYF	TGCGCCAGCAGCCCTCAACCGGGACCGTACGAGCAGTACTTC
-	-	TRBV11-3	TRBJ2-7	CASSWTASSYEQYF	TGTGCCAGCAGCTGGACGGCGAGCTCCTACGAGCAGTACTTC
-	-	TRBV18	TRBJ2-2	CASSLNTGELFF	TGTGCCAGCTCACTGAACACCGGGGAGCTGTTTTTT
once	-	TRBV6-1	TRBJ2-7	CASSEIKGEQYF	TGTGCCAGCAGTGAAATAAAAGGCGAGCAGTACTTC
-	-	TRBV19	TRBJ2-7	CASSISSRGAYEQYF	TGTGCCAGTAGTATATCCAGCAGGGGCGCCTACGAGCAGTACTTC
-	TRBD1	TRBV28	TRBJ1-1	CASRLAGTGGYTEAFF	TGTGCCAGCAGGCTCGCCGGGACAGGGGGCTACACTGAAGCTTTCTTT
-	-	TRBV15	TRBJ1-3	CATSRDQSLLNTIYF	TGTGCCACCAGCAGAGATCAGTCCTTATTAAACACCATATATTTT
-	TRBD1	TRBV2	TRBJ2-7	CASSSPRGYSYEQYF	TGTGCCAGCAGTTCCCCCAGGGGGTACTCCTACGAGCAGTACTTC
-	TRBD2	TRBV15	TRBJ2-5	CATSREPSGQETQYF	TGTGCCACCAGCAGAGAGCCTAGCGGCCAAGAGACCCAGTACTTC
-	-	TRBV29-1	TRBJ2-7	CSVASRGPAGKEQYF	TGCAGCGTCGCTTCCCGGGGTCCCGCAGGAAAGGAGCAGTACTTC
-	-	TRBV28	TRBJ2-1	CASSFIADSYNEQFF	TGTGCCAGCAGTTTCATTGCGGACTCCTACAATGAGCAGTTCTTC
-	-	TRBV5-1	TRBJ2-3	CASSLQVTDTQYF	TGCGCCAGCAGCTTACAAGTCACAGATACGCAGTATTTT
-	-	TRBV5-1	TRBJ2-3	CASSLAVGRGHTDTQYF	TGCGCCAGCAGCTTGGCCGTTGGACGGGGCCACACAGATACGCAGTATTTT
-	-	TRBV29-1	TRBJ2-2	CSVETVKNTGELFF	TGCAGCGTTGAGACGGTCAAAAACACCGGGGAGCTGTTTTTT
-	-	TRBV15	TRBJ1-4	CATSIRNSEKLFF	TGTGCCACCAGCATACGGAACTCCGAAAAACTGTTTTTT
-	-	TRBV5-1	TRBJ2-5	CASKATGSGQETQYF	TGCGCCAGCAAAGCTACAGGGAGCGGCCAAGAGACCCAGTACTTC
-	TRBD1	TRBV5-1	TRBJ1-4	CASSLLRQGNEKLFF	TGCGCCAGCAGCTTGCTGAGACAGGGGAATGAAAAACTGTTTTTT
-	TRBD2	TRBV18	TRBJ2-7	CASSPSGGPTYEQYF	TGTGCCAGCTCACCATCGGGAGGGCCCACCTACGAGCAGTACTTC
-	-	TRBV9	TRBJ1-2	CASTTPGSGGYTF	TGTGCCAGCACCACCCCGGGCTCGGGGGGCTACACCTTC
-	-	TRBV27	TRBJ2-7	CASSLNGLMEQYF	TGTGCCAGCAGTTTAAACGGGCTGATGGAGCAGTACTTC
-	TRBD2	TRBV7-3	TRBJ2-3	CASSIGLALTLGDTQYF	TGTGCCAGCAGCATAGGACTAGCGCTCACATTGGGAGATACGCAGTATTTT
-	-	TRBV5-4	TRBJ2-5	CASSLGGQSETQYF	TGTGCCAGCAGCTTGGGGGGTCAATCCGAGACCCAGTACTTC
-	TRBD2	TRBV19	TRBJ2-2	CASSGLAEPTGELFF	TGTGCCAGTAGTGGACTAGCGGAGCCCACCGGGGAGCTGTTTTTT
-	TRBD2	TRBV5-1	TRBJ2-3	CASSFDPTSGNTDTQYF	TGCGCCAGCAGCTTCGATCCTACTAGCGGAAACACAGATACGCAGTATTTT
once	-	TRBV5-4	TRBJ2-1	CASSPRTGNNEQFF	TGTGCCAGCAGCCCTCGAACAGGGAACAATGAGCAGTTCTTC
-	-	TRBV5-1	TRBJ1-2	CASSLTSGEVGGYTF	TGCGCCAGCAGCTTGACGTCTGGGGAGGTAGGAGGCTACACCTTC
-	TRBD1	TRBV7-3	TRBJ1-5	CASSRTGAAQPQHF	TGTGCCAGCAGCCGGACAGGGGCGGCGCAGCCCCAGCATTTT
once	-	TRBV28	TRBJ2-2	CASSSRTWTPWGTGELFF	TGTGCCAGCAGTTCACGCACTTGGACACCCTGGGGCACCGGGGAGCTGTTTTTT
once	TRBD2	TRBV4-2	TRBJ2-3	CASSLTGTRSEDTQYF	TGTGCCAGCAGCCTAACCGGGACTAGAAGTGAAGATACGCAGTATTTT
-	TRBD1	TRBV27	TRBJ2-7	CASSYLPPGQGGYEQYF	TGTGCCAGCAGCTATCTACCACCGGGACAGGGGGGCTACGAGCAGTACTTC
-	-	TRBV11-3	TRBJ2-2	CASSPTAGRVTGELFF	TGTGCCAGCAGCCCGACAGCGGGCAGGGTCACCGGGGAGCTGTTTTTT
once	-	TRBV7-2	TRBJ2-1	CASSATGFGDEQFF	TGTGCCAGCAGCGCCACAGGTTTCGGCGATGAGCAGTTCTTC
-	-	TRBV5-5	TRBJ1-1	CASSERGMNTEAFF	TGTGCCAGCAGCGAGAGAGGCATGAACACTGAAGCTTTCTTT
once	TRBD1	TRBV5-6	TRBJ1-5	CASSFRPGGVQPQHF	TGTGCCAGCAGCTTTCGGCCAGGGGGAGTTCAGCCCCAGCATTTT
-	-	TRBV7-6	TRBJ2-1	CASSFRVYNEQFF	TGTGCCAGCAGCTTCAGAGTCTACAATGAGCAGTTCTTC
-	-	TRBV29-1	TRBJ2-7	CSVGQRLSYEQYF	TGCAGCGTGGGGCAGCGGCTATCCTACGAGCAGTACTTC